What follows are 16 T cell receptor beta chains derived from one specimen sequenced in a study of shared clonotypes between healthy human individuals. Some clones are missing from TCRdb's copy, which holds only in-frame ones; the method was immunoSEQ multiplex PCR. Of about 2.4 million clones listed, roughly 92% are singletons. Source material: naive CD4+ T cells sorted from blood. Subset here: CD45RA+ positively selected. These receptors all stem from a man younger than 35 in good health.

This clone came up once. This chain joins TRBV7-9 and TRBJ2-3; D is tentatively TRBD1 or TRBD2 (5 bases each). This CDR3 comprises 15 residues. Trimming removed 5 bases from V and 1 base from J, with 13 bases in between. CDR1 and CDR2 from the germline V gene are SEHNR and FQNEAQ (reference sequence). Written as DNA, the CDR3 is TGTGCCAGCAGCCCACAGGAGGAGGGCACAGATACGCAGTATTTT. Its translation: CASSPQEEGTDTQYF.

The rearrangement links TRBV6-1 to TRBJ2-7; D is undetermined. V was cut by 2 bases and J by 2 bases, with 7 bases left in between. The germline CDR1 and CDR2 sequences are MNHNS and SASEGT. The CDR3 is 13 residues long. The CDR3 region has the DNA TGTGCCAGCAGTGAATTGCGGACCTACGAGCAGTACTTC. Protein: CASSELRTYEQYF.

The CDR3 loop reads CASSEGVVGETQYF. The CDR3 region has the DNA TGTGCCAGCAGTGAGGGGGTGGTCGGGGAGACCCAGTACTTC. This chain links TRBV25-1 with TRBJ2-5; D may correspond to TRBD1 or TRBD2 (5 bases each). The V gene lost 3 bases and the J gene lost 5 bases, with 13 bases spanning the gap. The CDR3 is 14 amino acids. CDR1 is MGHDK, CDR2 SYGVNS, per germline.

The chain carries TRBV6-1 and TRBJ2-2; 13 bases align to TRBD2. The CDR3 loop spans 16 amino acids. Germline CDR1 and CDR2: MNHNS and SASEGT. J was trimmed by 9 bases and V by 3 bases; bases with no gene match: 7. The CDR3 DNA reads as TGTGCCAGCAGTGACCGGACTAGCGGGAGATTCAGGGAGCTGTTTTTT. Translating it yields CASSDRTSGRFRELFF.

This clone appeared a single time. The chain links TRBV5-1 to TRBJ2-3; possible D gene TRBD1, 5 bases. CDR1 is SGHRS, CDR2 YFSETQ, per germline. The ends were cut back, 2 bases at V and 4 bases at J, with 11 bases in the middle. The CDR3 sequence is 14 residues long. The CDR3 bases are TGCGCCAGCAGCTTCCAGGGCGTCGCAGATACGCAGTATTTT. Its translation is CASSFQGVADTQYF.

The V and J genes are TRBV5-1 and TRBJ2-5; a weak D match, TRBD1 (6 bases). This CDR3 is built from 17 residues. Per the germline V gene, CDR1 is SGHRS and CDR2 is YFSETQ. V lost 0 bases, J lost 5 bases, and 20 bases lay in between. This CDR3 reads CASSLAVQGRISETQYF. The CDR3 DNA follows: TGCGCCAGCAGCTTGGCCGTACAGGGAAGAATCTCGGAGACCCAGTACTTC.

Remarks on this clone: Other DNA sequences of this sample code for an identical CDR3. This chain links TRBV18 with TRBJ2-7; tentatively, D is TRBD1 (5 bases). Trimming stripped 0 bases from V and 4 bases from J, with 10 bases between. Germline CDR1 is KGHSH and CDR2 is LQKENI. This CDR3 region has 14 residues. The CDR3 DNA is TGTGCCAGCTCACCACCGGCAGGGAATTACGAGCAGTACTTC. Its protein product is CASSPPAGNYEQYF.

As regards this clone: This CDR3 is also generated by other DNA sequences in the sample. This chain links TRBV7-2 with TRBJ2-7, with D maybe TRBD1 (5 bases). The CDR3 length is 13 residues. Trimming took off 1 base at V and 2 bases at J, with 6 bases between the two ends. Per the germline V gene, CDR1 is SGHTA and CDR2 is FQGNSA. CDR3 sequence reads: CASSLEGPYEQYF. As DNA, the CDR3 is TGTGCCAGCAGCTTAGAGGGGCCCTACGAGCAGTACTTC. Together with reference TRBV7-2 and TRBJ2-7, the CDR3 gives the full variable domain: GAGVSQSPSNKVTEKGKDVELRCDPISGHTALYWYRQSLGQGLEFLIYFQGNSAPDKSGLPSDRFSAERTGGSVSTLTIQRTQQEDSAVYLCASSLEGPYEQYFGPGTRLTVT.

This clone was detected only a few times. The rearrangement links TRBV30 to TRBJ1-4; D ambiguous. CDR3 size: 11 residues. Trimming pared 0 bases from V and 11 bases from J, leaving 7 bases between. Germline CDR1 and CDR2: GTSNPN and SVGIG (reference sequence). The CDR3 here is CAWSVLGKLFF. CDR3 DNA: TGTGCCTGGAGTGTTCTTGGGAAACTGTTTTTT.

The J gene is TRBJ2-7, the V gene TRBV30; possibly TRBD1 for D (5 bases). The CDR3 runs 14 residues. V was trimmed by 2 bases and J by 5 bases, leaving 16 bases between them. Germline V gene data show CDR1 as GTSNPN and CDR2 as SVGIG (reference sequence). For the CDR3, the DNA is TGTGCCTGGAGTAGGCAGGGCCGTGTGAACGAGCAGTACTTC. Encoded protein: CAWSRQGRVNEQYF.

The chain uses TRBV2 and TRBJ1-6; D is unresolved. Trimming removed 7 bases from V and 9 bases from J, with 10 bases in between. Germline lookup yields CDR1 SNHLY and CDR2 FYNNEI. This CDR3 region has 12 residues. This CDR3 reads CASNLGSSPLHF. In DNA, the CDR3 is TGTGCCAGCAACCTAGGCAGTTCACCCCTCCACTTT.

V gene TRBV11-2 combines with J gene TRBJ1-4; 8 bases are a match to TRBD1. Germline lookup yields CDR1 SGHAT and CDR2 FQNNGV. This CDR3 has 14 amino acids. V dropped 5 bases and J dropped 8; count of bases not matched to a gene: 7. CDR3 nucleotide sequence: TGTGCCAGCAGCCCCGGACAGGGCGGAGAAAAACTGTTTTTT. It translates to CASSPGQGGEKLFF.

The chain combines TRBV2 with TRBJ2-1; D is possibly TRBD1 (6 bases). This CDR3 region has 15 residues. The ends were cut back, 6 bases at V and 4 bases at J, with 16 bases in the middle. CDR1 and CDR2 from the germline V gene are SNHLY and FYNNEI. CDR3 residues: CASSEQGGGYNEQFF. The CDR3 nucleotides are TGTGCCAGCAGCGAACAAGGGGGTGGGTACAATGAGCAGTTCTTC.

The V call is TRBV5-4, the J call TRBJ2-1; 8 bases line up with TRBD1. The J segment lost 1 base and the V segment lost 4 bases, leaving 10 bases of the junction unmatched. Germline lookup yields CDR1 SGHNT and CDR2 YYREEE (reference sequence). This CDR3 is built from 17 residues. As DNA, the CDR3 is TGTGCCAGCAGCCCAGAACCCAGGGGGCTGTCCTACAATGAGCAGTTCTTC. This codes for CASSPEPRGLSYNEQFF.

This clone has only a few counts. V is TRBV6-1 and J is TRBJ1-5, with D hard to call. The germline V gene has CDR1 MNHNS and CDR2 SASEGT. The germline V and J ends were trimmed by 0 bases and 4 bases, with 13 bases remaining between them. The CDR3 spans 16 residues. The CDR3: CASSEALTAGNQPQHF. CDR3 bases: TGTGCCAGCAGTGAAGCCCTGACGGCGGGGAATCAGCCCCAGCATTTT.

The rearrangement links TRBV25-1 to TRBJ2-3, with 14 nucleotides matching TRBD2. J gave up 1 base and V 8 bases, and 2 bases lay outside the gene matches. The CDR3 has 15 residues. The V gene's germline CDR1 is MGHDK and CDR2 SYGVNS. This CDR3 reads CASGGLAGGTDTQYF. In nucleotides, the CDR3 is TGTGCCAGCGGGGGACTAGCGGGGGGCACAGATACGCAGTATTTT.